This T cell receptor (beta chain) was retrieved from a study of a mutant IDH1 vaccine in newly diagnosed glioma. Study as a whole: Vaccines began 4-6 weeks after radiotherapy alone, or with temozolomide cycles.

As for time point: week 5, during vaccination. Each dose delivered 300 ug of mutant IDH1 20-mer peptide subcutaneously with imiquimod. New WHO grade 3 or 4 astrocytomas that were IDH1-mutant and ATRX-lost occurred in the donors. CDR3 length: 16 amino acids. In germline, CDR1 is SEHNR, CDR2 FQNEAQ (reference sequence). Trimming shortened V by 5 bases and J by 7 bases, and 21 bases separated the two germline ends. Only one count was recorded for this clone. Its specificity is unknown. Sequencing was performed with immunoSEQ multiplex PCR; in TCRdb, only in-frame clones are kept and a portion is missing. The table records 30,000 to 40,000 clones, about 86% of them present only once.

The material sequenced was PBMCs, taken from a glioma patient whose treatment included an IDH1 peptide vaccine. The source is a man younger than 45 with glioma. V and J are TRBV7-9 and TRBJ1-5, with D perhaps matching TRBD1 (5 bases). Here the CDR3 DNA reads TGTGCCAGCAGCCAATCCGGGACCCTGAGCGGCCAGCCCCAGCATTTT. This encodes CASSQSGTLSGQPQHF.